These 4 T cell receptor beta chains originate from one sample sequenced in a study of blood T cell repertoires in COVID-19. The table came from immunoSEQ multiplex PCR; TCRdb's copy has only in-frame clones and leaves some out. In the table there are fewer than 200,000 clones, about 85% of which are singletons. The specimen sequenced was peripheral blood. The receptors were gathered from a man in his sixties who had recovered from COVID-19.

The genes are TRBV7-3 and TRBJ2-5, with D hard to call. V was shortened by 4 bases and J by 2 bases, with 8 bases between the two germline ends. In germline, CDR1 is SGHTA, CDR2 FQGTGA. The CDR3 extends over 13 amino acids. The CDR3: CASSSSTQETQYF. In DNA form, the CDR3 reads TGTGCCAGCAGCTCAAGCACTCAAGAGACCCAGTACTTC.

In nucleotides, the CDR3 is TGTGCCAGTGCTAGTGGGGGAGGGAGCAATGAGCAGTTCTTC. Its protein product is CASASGGGSNEQFF. The V call is TRBV19, the J call TRBJ2-1; the match to TRBD2 covers 7 bases. Trimming took 8 bases from V and 6 from J; bases not matched to a gene: 10. CDR3 size: 14 residues. In germline, CDR1 is LNHDA, CDR2 SQIVND (reference sequence).

The chain joins TRBV10-2 to TRBJ2-3, with D possibly TRBD1 on 5 matching bases. This CDR3 contains 16 residues. V was pared by 8 bases and J by 2 bases, with 20 bases between. Per the germline V gene, CDR1 is WSHSY and CDR2 is SAAADI. The CDR3 sequence is CASDPGQGKTTDTQYF. The DNA for the CDR3 is TGCGCCAGCGACCCCGGCCAGGGAAAGACCACAGATACGCAGTATTTT.

This chain links TRBV4-1 with TRBJ1-2, with TRBD1 matching 8 bases. Germline-derived CDR1 and CDR2 are MGHRA and YSYEKL. J lost 3 bases, V lost 3 bases, and 3 bases had no gene match. The CDR3 loop spans 14 amino acids. DNA for the CDR3: TGCGCCAGCAGCCAGGAGACAGGGGACTATGGCTACACCTTC. It yields the protein CASSQETGDYGYTF.